A single sample is the source of the 14 T cell receptor beta chains below, sequenced in a study of T cell responses to AZD1222 COVID-19 vaccine. Profiling relied on immunoSEQ multiplex PCR, and the TCRdb table lists in-frame clones only, not all of them. Of 70,000 to 75,000 clones detected, roughly nine tenths appear once; the ten largest clones hold approximately 1.2%. The sample consisted of peripheral blood, taken 28 days after the second AZD1222 dose. The receptor source for this set is an adult who received the AZD1222 COVID-19 vaccine.

The V gene is TRBV7-6, the J gene TRBJ2-2, with TRBD2 matching over 8 bases. CDR3 size: 18 residues. Germline V gene sequence: CDR1 SGHVS, CDR2 FNYEAQ. J gave up 4 bases and V 1 base, and 11 bases lay outside the gene matches. CDR3 protein: CASSLVGGRRGLTGELFF. In DNA form, the CDR3 reads TGTGCCAGCAGCTTAGTTGGCGGGAGGAGGGGACTCACCGGGGAGCTGTTTTTT.

J is TRBJ2-7 and V is TRBV19; 8 bases line up with TRBD1. From germline, CDR1 is LNHDA and CDR2 SQIVND (reference sequence). The CDR3 loop spans 13 amino acids. V lost 2 bases, J lost 8 bases, and 5 bases stayed unmatched. CDR3 nucleotides: TGTGCCAGTAGTATACAGGGGGCGCGGAAGCAGTACTTC. Its protein is CASSIQGARKQYF.

The V gene is TRBV5-1, the J gene TRBJ2-2, with TRBD2 identical over 13 bases. The V segment lost 7 bases and the J segment 7 bases; nucleotides outside the gene matches: 7. Germline V lookup: CDR1 SGHRS, CDR2 YFSETQ. The CDR3 totals 15 residues. CDR3 DNA: TGCGCCAGCGGAACTAGCGGGAGGGCGATCGGGGAGCTGTTTTTT. Its protein product is CASGTSGRAIGELFF.

V gene TRBV27 combines with J gene TRBJ1-2; D is uncertain. CDR3 size: 13 residues. CDR1 and CDR2 from the germline V gene are MNHEY and SMNVEV (reference sequence). V shed 2 bases and J shed 5 bases, with 9 bases lying between them. CDR3 region: CASSLGSLYGYTF. The DNA for the CDR3 is TGTGCCAGCAGTTTAGGGTCTTTGTATGGCTACACCTTC.

V usage is TRBV19 and J usage is TRBJ1-6; no clear D gene. V gave up 3 bases and J gave up 9 bases, with 18 bases separating them. Germline loops: CDR1 LNHDA, CDR2 SQIVND (reference sequence). The CDR3 extends over 16 amino acids. The CDR3 nucleotides read TGTGCCAGTAGTATCCAGATAAGGGAGCACGGTTCACCCCTCCACTTT. Its translation: CASSIQIREHGSPLHF.

This sequence joins TRBV3-1 (or the pseudogene TRBV3-2) and TRBJ2-1; 10 positions match TRBD2. The length of the CDR3 is 14 residues. The J segment lost 9 bases and the V segment lost 3 bases, leaving 5 bases of the junction unmatched. Per germline, CDR1 LGHDT and CDR2 YNNKEL (reference sequence). The DNA of the CDR3 is TGTGCCAGCAGCCAGGGGACTAGCGTACCTGAGCAGTTCTTC. It yields the protein CASSQGTSVPEQFF.

V gene TRBV21-1 combines with J gene TRBJ1-1; the D call TRBD1 from the table was never checked on the DNA. TRBV21-1 counts as a pseudogene. This CDR3 contains 15 residues. Written as DNA, the CDR3 is TGTGCCAGCAGCATCCGGGACAGGGAGAACACTGAAGCTTTCTTT. Translating gives CASSIRDRENTEAFF.

This chain connects TRBV15 to TRBJ1-4, with D unclear. The germline V and J ends were trimmed by 4 bases and 5 bases, with 2 bases remaining between them. Germline V gives CDR1 LNHNV, CDR2 YYDKDF (reference sequence). The CDR3 is 11 amino acids. In DNA, the CDR3 is TGTGCCACCAGCAAAAATGAAAAACTGTTTTTT. It encodes CATSKNEKLFF.

This chain joins TRBV30 and TRBJ1-2; D is perhaps TRBD1 (6 bases). The CDR3 runs 12 residues. Germline CDR1 reads GTSNPN; CDR2 reads SVGIG (reference sequence). With 4 bases removed from V and 4 bases from J, the gap between germline ends came to 10 bases. The CDR3 is CAWTRQAYGYTF. CDR3 sequence (DNA): TGTGCCTGGACCCGACAGGCCTATGGCTACACCTTC.

The chain is built from TRBV19 and TRBJ1-1, with D possibly matching TRBD1 (5 bases). The CDR3 spans 14 residues. Trimming shortened V by 8 bases and J by 1 base, and 14 bases separated the two germline ends. CDR1 is LNHDA, CDR2 SQIVND, per germline (reference sequence). CDR3: CASAIQTANTEAFF. CDR3 DNA sequence: TGTGCCAGTGCGATACAGACAGCGAACACTGAAGCTTTCTTT.

V is TRBV12-5 and J is TRBJ2-1; 11 bases match TRBD2. The CDR3 sequence is 14 residues long. V was clipped by 10 bases and J by 1 base; unmatched bases: 3. Germline CDR1 is LGHNT and CDR2 is FRNRAP. DNA for the CDR3: TGTGCTACCAGACTAGCGGGATCCTACAATGAGCAGTTCTTC. Translating gives CATRLAGSYNEQFF.

The V call is TRBV14, the J call TRBJ2-5; 11 bases align to TRBD2. The CDR3 loop spans 16 amino acids. CDR1 is SGHDN and CDR2 is FVKESK in the germline V gene. The J segment lost 2 bases and the V segment lost 0 bases, leaving 2 bases of the junction unmatched. The CDR3 sequence is CASSQEGLAEQETQYF. In DNA form, the CDR3 reads TGTGCCAGCAGCCAAGAGGGACTAGCGGAACAAGAGACCCAGTACTTC.

The rearrangement uses TRBV10-3 and TRBJ2-7, with TRBD2 identical over 9 bases. Trimming cost V 3 bases and J 3 bases; bases outside gene matches: 3. CDR3 length: 14 amino acids. The germline V gene has CDR1 ENHRY and CDR2 SYGVKD. This CDR3 is CAISEWTSDYEQYF. The CDR3 coding sequence is TGTGCCATCAGTGAATGGACTAGCGACTACGAGCAGTACTTC.

The chain links TRBV19 to TRBJ2-2; possibly TRBD2 for D (5 bases). V was shortened by 6 bases and J by 6 bases, with 20 bases between the two germline ends. There are 16 residues in the CDR3. The germline V gene encodes CDR1 LNHDA and CDR2 SQIVND (reference sequence). The DNA of the CDR3 is TGTGCCAGTAGGAATCCTAGAGGGCTGTTTCCCGGGGAGCTGTTTTTT. Its translation is CASRNPRGLFPGELFF.